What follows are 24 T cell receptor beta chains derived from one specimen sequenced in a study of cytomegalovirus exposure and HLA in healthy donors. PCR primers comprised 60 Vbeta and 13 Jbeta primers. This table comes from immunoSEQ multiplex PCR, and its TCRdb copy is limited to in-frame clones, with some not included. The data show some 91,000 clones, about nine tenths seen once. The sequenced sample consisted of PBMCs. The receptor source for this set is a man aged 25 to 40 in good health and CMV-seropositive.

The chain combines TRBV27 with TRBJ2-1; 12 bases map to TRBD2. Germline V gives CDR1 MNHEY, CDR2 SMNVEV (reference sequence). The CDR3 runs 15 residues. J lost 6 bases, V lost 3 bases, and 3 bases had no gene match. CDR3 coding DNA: TGTGCCAGCAGTTTTGCTAGCGGGAGGGCCAATGAGCAGTTCTTC. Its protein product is CASSFASGRANEQFF.

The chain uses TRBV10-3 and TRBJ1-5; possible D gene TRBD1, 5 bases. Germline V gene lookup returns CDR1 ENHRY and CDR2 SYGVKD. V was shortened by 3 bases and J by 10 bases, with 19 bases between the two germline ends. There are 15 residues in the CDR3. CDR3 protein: CAISEGQGGSQPQHF. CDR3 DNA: TGTGCCATCAGTGAAGGCCAGGGAGGCAGTCAACCCCAGCATTTT.

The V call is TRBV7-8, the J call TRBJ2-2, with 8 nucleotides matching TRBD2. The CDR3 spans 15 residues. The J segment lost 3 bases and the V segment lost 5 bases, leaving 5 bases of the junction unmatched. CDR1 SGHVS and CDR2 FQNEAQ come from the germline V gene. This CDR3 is CASSKKREYTGELFF. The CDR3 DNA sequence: TGTGCCAGCAGCAAAAAGCGGGAGTACACCGGGGAGCTGTTTTTT.

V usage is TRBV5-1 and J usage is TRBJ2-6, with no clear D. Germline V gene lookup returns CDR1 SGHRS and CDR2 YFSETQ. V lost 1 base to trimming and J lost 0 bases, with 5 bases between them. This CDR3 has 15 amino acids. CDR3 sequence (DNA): TGCGCCAGCAGCTTGACACGCTCTGGGGCCAACGTCCTGACTTTC. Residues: CASSLTRSGANVLTF.

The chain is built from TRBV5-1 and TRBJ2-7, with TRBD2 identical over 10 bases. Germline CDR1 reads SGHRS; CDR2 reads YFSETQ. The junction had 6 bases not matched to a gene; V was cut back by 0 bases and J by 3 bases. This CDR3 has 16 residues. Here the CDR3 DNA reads TGCGCCAGCAGCTTGGTTCCTAGCGGGAGCGGCTACGAGCAGTACTTC. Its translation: CASSLVPSGSGYEQYF.

DNA for the CDR3: TGTGCCAGCAGCTTTGAAGGAGGCACTGAAGCTTTCTTT. It codes for CASSFEGGTEAFF. This chain uses TRBV7-9 with TRBJ1-1; D not certain. The V gene's germline CDR1 is SEHNR and CDR2 FQNEAQ (reference sequence). Trimming removed 3 bases from V and 4 bases from J, with 9 bases in between. The CDR3 is 13 residues long.

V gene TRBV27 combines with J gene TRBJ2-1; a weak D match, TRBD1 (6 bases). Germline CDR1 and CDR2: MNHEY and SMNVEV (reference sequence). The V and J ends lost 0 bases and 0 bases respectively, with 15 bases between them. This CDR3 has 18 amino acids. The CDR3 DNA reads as TGTGCCAGCAGTTTATCGGGGGCCTCGGTCAGCTCCTACAATGAGCAGTTCTTC. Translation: CASSLSGASVSSYNEQFF.

The DNA of the CDR3 is TGTGCCTGGAGTTCAGGGGGAAGCATTCAGTACTTC. The encoded protein is CAWSSGGSIQYF. The V and J genes are TRBV30 and TRBJ2-4; 7 nucleotides align to TRBD1. CDR1 and CDR2 (germline): GTSNPN, SVGIG (reference sequence). The junction had 4 bases not matched to a gene; V was cut back by 2 bases and J by 9 bases. CDR3 length equals 12 residues.

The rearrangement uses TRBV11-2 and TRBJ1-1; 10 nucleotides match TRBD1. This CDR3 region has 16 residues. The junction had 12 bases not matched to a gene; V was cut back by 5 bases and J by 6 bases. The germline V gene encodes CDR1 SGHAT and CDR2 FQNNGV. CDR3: CASSPRGGGQGAEAFF. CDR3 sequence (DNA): TGTGCCAGCAGCCCCAGAGGAGGAGGACAGGGGGCTGAAGCTTTCTTT.

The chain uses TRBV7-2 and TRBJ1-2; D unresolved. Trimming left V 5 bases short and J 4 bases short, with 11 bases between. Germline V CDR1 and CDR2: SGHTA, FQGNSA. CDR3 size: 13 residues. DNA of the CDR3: TGTGCCAGCAGCCCGGGTTTTAGCTATGGCTACACCTTC. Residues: CASSPGFSYGYTF.

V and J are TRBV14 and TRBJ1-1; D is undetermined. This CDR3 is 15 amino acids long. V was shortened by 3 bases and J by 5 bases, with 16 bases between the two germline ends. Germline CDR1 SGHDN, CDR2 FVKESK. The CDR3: CASSQRRREGTEAFF. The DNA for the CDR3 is TGTGCCAGCAGCCAGAGGCGGAGGGAAGGAACTGAAGCTTTCTTT.

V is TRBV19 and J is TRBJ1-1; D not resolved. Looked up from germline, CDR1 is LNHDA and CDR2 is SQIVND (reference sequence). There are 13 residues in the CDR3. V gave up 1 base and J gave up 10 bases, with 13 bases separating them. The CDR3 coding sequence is TGTGCCAGTAGTATAGCCCCACTAGCAGGAGCTTTCTTT. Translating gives CASSIAPLAGAFF. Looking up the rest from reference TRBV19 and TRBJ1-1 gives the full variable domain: DGGITQSPKYLFRKEGQNVTLSCEQNLNHDAMYWYRQDPGQGLRLIYYSQIVNDFQKGDIAEGYSVSREKKESFPLTVTSAQKNPTAFYLCASSIAPLAGAFFGQGTRLTVV.

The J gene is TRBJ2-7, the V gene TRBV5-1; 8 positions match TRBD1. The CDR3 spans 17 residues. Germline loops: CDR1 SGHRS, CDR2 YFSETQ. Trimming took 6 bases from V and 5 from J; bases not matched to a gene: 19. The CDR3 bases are TGCGCCAGCACCAACACTCTTAGCGACAGGGGTTTTCACGAGCAGTACTTC. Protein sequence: CASTNTLSDRGFHEQYF.

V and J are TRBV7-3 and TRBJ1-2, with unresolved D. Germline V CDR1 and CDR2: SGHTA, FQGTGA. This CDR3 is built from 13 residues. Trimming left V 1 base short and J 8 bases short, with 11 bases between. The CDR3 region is CASSLNRDGGYTF. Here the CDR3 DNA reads TGTGCCAGCAGCTTAAATCGTGACGGGGGCTACACCTTC.

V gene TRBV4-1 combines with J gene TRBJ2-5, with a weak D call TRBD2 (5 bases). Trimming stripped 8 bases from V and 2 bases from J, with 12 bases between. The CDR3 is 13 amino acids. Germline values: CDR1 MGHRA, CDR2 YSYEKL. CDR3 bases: TGCGCCAGCCGCCGGACTGGGCAAGAGACCCAGTACTTC. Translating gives CASRRTGQETQYF.

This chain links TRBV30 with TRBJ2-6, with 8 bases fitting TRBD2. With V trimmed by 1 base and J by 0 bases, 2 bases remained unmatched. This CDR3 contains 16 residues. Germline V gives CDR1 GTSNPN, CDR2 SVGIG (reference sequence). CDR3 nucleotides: TGTGCCTGGAGTGGCCTAGCGGGCTCTGGGGCCAACGTCCTGACTTTC. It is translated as CAWSGLAGSGANVLTF.

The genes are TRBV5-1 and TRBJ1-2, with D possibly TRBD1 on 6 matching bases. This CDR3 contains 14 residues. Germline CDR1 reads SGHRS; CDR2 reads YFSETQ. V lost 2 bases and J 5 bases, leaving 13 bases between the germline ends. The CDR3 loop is CASSFQGQGYGYTF. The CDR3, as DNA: TGCGCCAGCAGCTTTCAGGGCCAGGGGTATGGCTACACCTTC.

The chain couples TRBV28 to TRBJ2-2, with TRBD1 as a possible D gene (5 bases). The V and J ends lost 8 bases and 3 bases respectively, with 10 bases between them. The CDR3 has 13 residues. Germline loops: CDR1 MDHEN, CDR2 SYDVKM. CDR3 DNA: TGTGCCAGCTACAGGACATACACCGGGGAGCTGTTTTTT. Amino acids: CASYRTYTGELFF.

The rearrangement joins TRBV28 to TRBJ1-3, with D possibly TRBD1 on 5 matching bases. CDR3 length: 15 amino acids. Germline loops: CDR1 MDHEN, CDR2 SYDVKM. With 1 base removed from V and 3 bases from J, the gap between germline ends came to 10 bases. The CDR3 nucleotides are TGTGCCAGCAGTTTATTGATCCAGGGTGGAAACACCATATATTTT. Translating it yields CASSLLIQGGNTIYF.

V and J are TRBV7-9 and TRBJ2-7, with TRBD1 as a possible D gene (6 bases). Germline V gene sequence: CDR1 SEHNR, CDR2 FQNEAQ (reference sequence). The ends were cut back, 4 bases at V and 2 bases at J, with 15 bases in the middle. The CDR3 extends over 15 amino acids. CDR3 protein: CASSSVSRDTYEQYF. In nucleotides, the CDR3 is TGTGCCAGCAGCTCAGTGTCCCGGGACACCTACGAGCAGTACTTC.

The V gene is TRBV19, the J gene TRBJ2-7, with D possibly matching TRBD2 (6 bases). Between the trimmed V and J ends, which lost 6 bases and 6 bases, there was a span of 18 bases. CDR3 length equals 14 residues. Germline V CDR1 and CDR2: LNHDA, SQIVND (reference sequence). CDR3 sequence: CASSVDYASGEQYF. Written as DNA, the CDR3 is TGTGCCAGTAGCGTGGACTACGCTTCTGGCGAGCAGTACTTC.

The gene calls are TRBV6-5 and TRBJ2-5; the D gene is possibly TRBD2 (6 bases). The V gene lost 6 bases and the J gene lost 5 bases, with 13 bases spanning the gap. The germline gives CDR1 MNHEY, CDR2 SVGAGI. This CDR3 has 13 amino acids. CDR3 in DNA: TGTGCCAGCAGGCAAGCGGGCCAGGAGACCCAGTACTTC. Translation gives CASRQAGQETQYF.

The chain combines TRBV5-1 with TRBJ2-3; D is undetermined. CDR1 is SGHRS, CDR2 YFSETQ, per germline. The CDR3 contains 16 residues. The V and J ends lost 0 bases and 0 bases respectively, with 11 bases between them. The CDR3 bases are TGCGCCAGCAGCTTGGATGGCAGTGCTAGCACAGATACGCAGTATTTT. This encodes CASSLDGSASTDTQYF.

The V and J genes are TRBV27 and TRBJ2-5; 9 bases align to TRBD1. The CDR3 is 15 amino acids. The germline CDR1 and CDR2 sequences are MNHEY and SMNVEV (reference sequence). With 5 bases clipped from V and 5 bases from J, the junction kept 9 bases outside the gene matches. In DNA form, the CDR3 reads TGTGCCAGCAGTCCGGGACAGGGTCGCCTTGAGACCCAGTACTTC. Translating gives CASSPGQGRLETQYF.